This T cell receptor (beta chain) was obtained from a study of STAT5B mutations in CD4+ large granular lymphocyte leukemia. Data came from immunoSEQ multiplex PCR; TCRdb stores just in-frame clones and leaves some out. The sample contains approximately 52,000 clones, roughly three quarters of which appear only once. There are a few counts of this clone. CDR1 and CDR2 from the germline V gene are SGDLS and YYNGEE. The length of the CDR3 is 16 residues. J gave up 7 bases and V 3 bases, and 12 bases lay outside the gene matches. The sequence was collected from a human donor in good health. This chain connects TRBV9 to TRBJ1-4, with 7 bases identical to TRBD1. The sample was CD4+ T cells from blood buffy coats. In DNA form, the CDR3 reads TGTGCCAGCAGCGCTGAGACAGGGCTCTTCGGTGAAAAACTGTTTTTT. It encodes CASSAETGLFGEKLFF. The variable domain in full, completed from reference TRBV9 and TRBJ1-4, reads DSGVTQTPKHLITATGQRVTLRCSPRSGDLSVYWYQQSLDQGLQFLIQYYNGEERAKGNILERFSAQQFPDLHSELNLSSLELGDSALYFCASSAETGLFGEKLFFGSGTQLSVL.